These 7 T cell receptor beta chains were sequenced from one sample in a study of technical replicates of blood from a handful of donors. Only in-frame clones appear in the TCRdb table, and some are missing; sequencing was by immunoSEQ multiplex PCR. This sample has under 85,000 clones, with 94% found just once. Source material: T cells isolated from PBMCs. The receptors shown here come from a human donor in good health.

The chain carries TRBV6-5 and TRBJ1-5; D is undetermined. The length of the CDR3 is 15 residues. V lost 2 bases to trimming and J lost 5 bases, with 13 bases between them. Germline-derived CDR1 and CDR2 are MNHEY and SVGAGI. The CDR3 DNA is TGTGCCAGCAGTTACCACGGAACCGGGGATCAGCCCCAGCATTTT. Protein product: CASSYHGTGDQPQHF.

V usage is TRBV5-1 and J usage is TRBJ2-1, with D hard to call. V gave up 0 bases and J gave up 1 base, with 5 bases separating them. CDR1 is SGHRS and CDR2 is YFSETQ in the germline V gene. CDR3 length equals 14 residues. For the CDR3, the DNA is TGCGCCAGCAGCTTGGACAGTTCCTACAATGAGCAGTTCTTC. Protein: CASSLDSSYNEQFF.

The V call is TRBV5-1, the J call TRBJ1-3; D is unclear. Germline V gives CDR1 SGHRS, CDR2 YFSETQ. There are 14 residues in the CDR3. Deletions cut 4 bases from V and 0 bases from J, with 8 bases between. The CDR3 protein is CASSNTTSGNTIYF. In DNA, the CDR3 is TGCGCCAGCAGCAACACTACCTCTGGAAACACCATATATTTT.

In this sample, this clone turned up a few times. This sequence joins TRBV7-9 and TRBJ2-2, with TRBD1 matching 8 bases. The CDR3 covers 16 residues. Germline loops: CDR1 SEHNR, CDR2 FQNEAQ (reference sequence). J was trimmed by 8 bases and V by 8 bases; bases with no gene match: 16. The DNA for the CDR3 is TGTGCCAGCCGACTGATGCGGCAGGGGGCCGGGGGGGAGCTGTTTTTT. It encodes CASRLMRQGAGGELFF.

The chain couples TRBV6-5 to TRBJ1-5, with a possible D match to TRBD1 (6 bases). Germline CDR1 MNHEY, CDR2 SVGAGI. Trimming left V 0 bases short and J 2 bases short, with 11 bases between. The CDR3 covers 16 residues. The CDR3: CASSYSGGAGNQPQHF. As DNA, the CDR3 is TGTGCCAGCAGTTACTCGGGGGGGGCGGGCAATCAGCCCCAGCATTTT.

The chain couples TRBV7-6 to TRBJ2-5; D uncertain. Germline lookup yields CDR1 SGHVS and CDR2 FNYEAQ. The CDR3 covers 12 residues. Trimming stripped 2 bases from V and 3 bases from J, with 4 bases between. The CDR3 protein is CASSLNKETQYF. CDR3 nucleotides: TGTGCCAGCAGCTTAAATAAAGAGACCCAGTACTTC.

The rearrangement links TRBV28 to TRBJ1-4, with D perhaps matching TRBD1 (6 bases). V was trimmed by 6 bases and J by 1 base, leaving 12 bases between them. The CDR3 length is 15 residues. From germline, CDR1 is MDHEN and CDR2 SYDVKM. The CDR3 reads CASSAEQGTNEKLFF. The CDR3 DNA is TGTGCCAGCAGCGCGGAACAGGGAACTAATGAAAAACTGTTTTTT.